The source of this T cell receptor beta chain is a study of blood T cell repertoires in COVID-19. Germline lookup yields CDR1 SGHTA and CDR2 FQGNSA. Trimming cost V 5 bases and J 0 bases, with 11 bases left between them. The CDR3 has 15 amino acids. Profiling relied on immunoSEQ multiplex PCR, and the TCRdb table lists in-frame clones only, not all of them. The sample records about 67,000 clones, approximately 87% being singletons. The chain carries TRBV7-2 and TRBJ1-5; no firm D call. This clonotype was sampled from a man aged 45-65 years with active COVID-19. Sequencing was done on a sample of peripheral blood. The CDR3 sequence is CASSPWAASNQPQHF. The DNA of the CDR3 is TGTGCCAGCAGCCCGTGGGCTGCTAGCAATCAGCCCCAGCATTTT.